The 21 T cell receptor beta chains below come from one sample, sequenced in a study of shared clonotypes between healthy human individuals. Repertoires were generated with immunoSEQ multiplex PCR, while TCRdb's copy carries only in-frame clones and drops some. Seen here are under 550,000 clones, about 96% observed once, and the top ten hold roughly 0.06%. Sequencing used naive CD4+ T cells sorted from blood. Subset meaning: CD45RA+ positively selected. All receptors derive from a woman in her 30s in good health.

The gene calls are TRBV5-5 and TRBJ2-5, with D perhaps matching TRBD1 or TRBD2 (5 bases each). Per germline, CDR1 SGHKS and CDR2 YYEKEE (reference sequence). This CDR3 is built from 13 residues. Trimming left V 5 bases short and J 5 bases short, with 13 bases between. Here the CDR3 DNA reads TGTGCCAGCAGGGGGGACGCCGGGGAGACCCAGTACTTC. Its protein product is CASRGDAGETQYF.

The chain combines TRBV18 with TRBJ1-2; the match to TRBD1 covers 11 bases. The germline gives CDR1 KGHSH, CDR2 LQKENI. V shed 6 bases, J shed 3 bases, and the junction held 12 bases outside the gene matches. CDR3 length: 17 residues. Here the CDR3 DNA reads TGTGCCAGCTCCCCAAGGACAGGGGGCATTTTGGACTATGGCTACACCTTC. Translation gives CASSPRTGGILDYGYTF.

This rearrangement joins TRBV7-9 to TRBJ2-2; TRBD1 agrees at 7 bases. CDR1 is SEHNR, CDR2 FQNEAQ, per germline (reference sequence). The CDR3 is 14 amino acids. V lost 5 bases, J lost 3 bases, and 3 bases stayed unmatched. In DNA form, the CDR3 reads TGTGCCAGCAGCCGACAGGGTCACACCGGGGAGCTGTTTTTT. It translates to CASSRQGHTGELFF.

This chain uses TRBV30 with TRBJ1-2; possibly TRBD1 for D (6 bases). CDR1 and CDR2 (germline): GTSNPN, SVGIG (reference sequence). The CDR3 totals 13 residues. V was trimmed by 4 bases and J by 4 bases, leaving 13 bases between them. The DNA for the CDR3 is TGTGCCTGGACAGGGGACGCGGCCTATGGCTACACCTTC. This gives the protein CAWTGDAAYGYTF.

This chain uses TRBV5-1 with TRBJ1-1; D possibly corresponds to TRBD1 (6 bases). The V end lost 2 bases, the J end lost 1 base, and 12 bases lay between the germline ends. CDR1 is SGHRS and CDR2 is YFSETQ in the germline V gene. The CDR3 has 15 residues. CDR3 residues: CASSFAGAENTEAFF. The CDR3, as DNA: TGCGCCAGCAGCTTCGCAGGGGCGGAGAACACTGAAGCTTTCTTT. Variable domain in full (rest from reference TRBV5-1 and TRBJ1-1): KAGVTQTPRYLIKTRGQQVTLSCSPISGHRSVSWYQQTPGQGLQFLFEYFSETQRNKGNFPGRFSGRQFSNSRSEMNVSTLELGDSALYLCASSFAGAENTEAFFGQGTRLTVV.

V usage is TRBV7-6 and J usage is TRBJ1-1; D perhaps matches TRBD1 (6 bases). The germline V gene has CDR1 SGHVS and CDR2 FNYEAQ. V was shortened by 1 base and J by 1 base, with 10 bases between the two germline ends. This CDR3 has 15 residues. The CDR3 DNA follows: TGTGCCAGCAGCTTAGTACAGGGAGCGAACACTGAAGCTTTCTTT. As protein: CASSLVQGANTEAFF.

V usage is TRBV15 and J usage is TRBJ2-1, with D uncertain. The length of the CDR3 is 16 residues. Germline V gene data show CDR1 as LNHNV and CDR2 as YYDKDF (reference sequence). V dropped 3 bases and J dropped 2 bases, with 14 bases sitting between them. CDR3 sequence (DNA): TGTGCCACCAGCAGGCCACTGGTTACCACCTACAATGAGCAGTTCTTC. It encodes CATSRPLVTTYNEQFF.

V usage is TRBV27 and J usage is TRBJ1-5; 9 bases are shared with TRBD1. Germline V gives CDR1 MNHEY, CDR2 SMNVEV (reference sequence). V lost 8 bases, J lost 6 bases, and 11 bases stayed unmatched. The CDR3 contains 15 residues. The CDR3 here is CASSLIGTGSQPQHF. In DNA, the CDR3 is TGTGCCAGCTCTCTTATCGGGACAGGGAGTCAGCCCCAGCATTTT.

The chain is built from TRBV6-1 and TRBJ1-2, with D hard to call. V shed 2 bases and J shed 8 bases, with 12 bases lying between them. The CDR3 is made up of 13 amino acids. In germline, CDR1 is MNHNS, CDR2 SASEGT. The CDR3 region has the DNA TGTGCCAGCAGTGAAAGGGCCAGCCGGGGCTACACCTTC. Amino acids: CASSERASRGYTF.

This clone was seen once. The chain joins TRBV30 to TRBJ1-5; D remains ambiguous. This CDR3 contains 13 residues. Trimming removed 0 bases at V and 2 bases at J, with 5 bases between. CDR1 is GTSNPN and CDR2 is SVGIG in the germline V gene (reference sequence). Here the CDR3 DNA reads TGTGCCTGGAGTGTAGCTGGCAATCAGCCCCAGCATTTT. Translating gives CAWSVAGNQPQHF.

CDR3 loop: CASSVLGSGANVLTF. In DNA, the CDR3 is TGTGCCAGCAGCGTATTGGGATCCGGGGCCAACGTCCTGACTTTC. This chain uses TRBV9 with TRBJ2-6; no firm D call. Trimming took off 1 base at V and 4 bases at J, with 9 bases between the two ends. From germline, CDR1 is SGDLS and CDR2 YYNGEE. The CDR3 is 15 residues long.

The rearrangement joins TRBV11-2 to TRBJ2-2; D is unclear. V lost 3 bases and J lost 6, with 5 bases in between. This CDR3 region has 12 residues. Looked up from germline, CDR1 is SGHAT and CDR2 is FQNNGV. The CDR3 nucleotides are TGTGCCAGCAGCTTTCTTTCCGGGGAGCTGTTTTTT. Its translation: CASSFLSGELFF. Full variable domain (outside the CDR3, taken from reference TRBV11-2 and TRBJ2-2): EAGVAQSPRYKIIEKRQSVAFWCNPISGHATLYWYQQILGQGPKLLIQFQNNGVVDDSQLPKDRFSAERLKGVDSTLKIQPAKLEDSAVYLCASSFLSGELFFGEGSRLTVL.

The chain combines TRBV4-2 with TRBJ2-1; the match to TRBD2 covers 12 bases. The V gene end was trimmed by 3 bases and the J gene end by 7 bases; junction bases not matched to a gene: 7. The V gene's germline CDR1 is LGHNA and CDR2 YNFKEQ. The CDR3 runs 16 residues. CDR3 region: CASSQETSGRGNEQFF. The CDR3, as DNA: TGTGCCAGCAGCCAGGAGACTAGCGGGAGAGGTAATGAGCAGTTCTTC.

This chain links TRBV7-2 with TRBJ2-4; 8 bases fit TRBD2. Germline CDR1 reads SGHTA; CDR2 reads FQGNSA. The CDR3 contains 18 residues. V shed 5 bases and J 0 bases; nucleotides not matched to a gene: 12. CDR3 coding DNA: TGTGCCAGCAGCCGGCACATTACTAGCGGTCTAGCCAAAAACATTCAGTACTTC. It encodes CASSRHITSGLAKNIQYF.

This chain uses TRBV4-2 with TRBJ2-3, with 8 bases identical to TRBD1. CDR1 and CDR2 (germline): LGHNA, YNFKEQ. This CDR3 region has 14 residues. V trimming: 5 bases; J trimming: 1 base; junction bases outside the gene matches: 2. This CDR3 is CASSLQGGTDTQYF. DNA for the CDR3: TGTGCCAGCAGCTTACAGGGGGGCACAGATACGCAGTATTTT.

The chain is built from TRBV6-5 and TRBJ2-1, with 13 bases lining up with TRBD2. From germline, CDR1 is MNHEY and CDR2 SVGAGI. The CDR3 has 15 amino acids. The V and J ends lost 6 bases and 5 bases, in that order; junction bases with no gene match: 4. The CDR3 bases are TGTGCCAGCAGACGACTAGCGGGAGGAGACAATGAGCAGTTCTTC. Its protein is CASRRLAGGDNEQFF.

The rearrangement joins TRBV19 to TRBJ1-5; D not certain. In germline, CDR1 is LNHDA, CDR2 SQIVND (reference sequence). Trimming shortened V by 0 bases and J by 5 bases, and 2 bases separated the two germline ends. The CDR3 length is 12 residues. CDR3 amino acids: CASSIEDQPQHF. CDR3 DNA: TGTGCCAGTAGTATAGAGGATCAGCCCCAGCATTTT.

This chain uses TRBV6-1 with TRBJ2-7, with D tentatively TRBD1 or TRBD2 (6 bases each). Trimming cost V 6 bases and J 3 bases, with 15 bases left between them. There are 14 residues in the CDR3. Germline V lookup: CDR1 MNHNS, CDR2 SASEGT. The CDR3 spells CASSGGGQFYEQYF. The CDR3 bases are TGTGCCAGCAGCGGAGGGGGACAATTCTACGAGCAGTACTTC.

V and J are TRBV19 and TRBJ1-2, with D possibly being TRBD1 (5 bases). Trimming removed 6 bases from V and 8 bases from J, with 16 bases in between. CDR1 and CDR2 from the germline V gene are LNHDA and SQIVND (reference sequence). This CDR3 is 13 amino acids long. In DNA, the CDR3 is TGTGCCAGTAGGATGCCCGGGGACGGGGGCTACACCTTC. It specifies CASRMPGDGGYTF.

The CDR3 is CASSEITGYGYTF. CDR3 sequence (DNA): TGTGCCAGCAGTGAAATAACAGGTTATGGCTACACCTTC. The chain carries TRBV25-1 and TRBJ1-2, with D tentatively TRBD1 (5 bases). This CDR3 has 13 amino acids. Germline CDR1 reads MGHDK; CDR2 reads SYGVNS. V lost 2 bases to trimming and J lost 5 bases, with 9 bases between them.

The CDR3 sequence is CASSQDTRPSGNTEAFF. DNA of the CDR3: TGCGCCAGCAGCCAAGATACCAGGCCCTCCGGAAACACTGAAGCTTTCTTT. V and J are TRBV4-1 and TRBJ1-1, with unresolved D. In germline, CDR1 is MGHRA, CDR2 YSYEKL. CDR3 size: 17 residues. Deletions cut 0 bases from V and 2 bases from J, with 16 bases between.